The 30 T cell receptor beta chains below were found in one sample sequenced in a study of esophageal squamous cell carcinoma under preoperative chemotherapy (dated by TCRdb to about 2018). Libraries came from PCR. TCRdb shows the sequencer as HiSeq X Ten. TCRdb cleaned the public reads at Q25 with fastp, built clones with MiXCR and kept in-frame beta chains. Under each unique CDR3 protein, matching rows form one entry showing the most common genes and DNA. A total of about 30,000 distinct CDR3 sequences appear in this sample, 49% of them only once. The leading ten clones occupy around 12% of the sample. Taken with the paper, the label for time point translates to: before preoperative PTX-NDP chemotherapy. The biological material was taken from a patient given preoperative chemotherapy. Source of these receptors: a human donor with esophageal squamous cell carcinoma. The donor label of this sample is uncertain.

This clonotype has only a few counts. This rearrangement joins TRBV10-2 to TRBJ2-1, with a tentative D call TRBD2 (7 bases). Trimming left V 5 bases short and J 8 bases short, with 19 bases between. This CDR3 comprises 15 residues. CDR1 WSHSY and CDR2 SAAADI come from the germline V gene. The CDR3: CASSLGGRGGDEQFF. The CDR3 nucleotides are TGCGCCAGCAGTTTGGGGGGGAGGGGGGGTGATGAGCAGTTCTTC.

Turning to this clonotype: Because the CDR3 is missing its conserved closing phenylalanine or tryptophan, this is likely a read error. The limits of the CDR3 on the DNA are not certain, so only TCRdb's listed CDR3 is given. The chain employs TRBV7-3 and TRBJ2-5; the table's D call TRBD1 went unverified against the DNA. Per the germline V gene, CDR1 is SGHTA and CDR2 is FQGTGA. The CDR3 adds up to 15 amino acids, both ends counted. The CDR3 loop reads CASSPVGVLGTTRHS.

This clonotype was counted between two and nine times. This sequence joins TRBV19 and TRBJ2-3; 7 bases agree with TRBD2. The CDR3 is 15 amino acids. V gave up 5 bases and J gave up 0 bases; unmatched junction bases: 5. The germline V gene encodes CDR1 LNHDA and CDR2 SQIVND (reference sequence). For the CDR3, the DNA is TGTGCCAGTAGTCCCGGACTAGTTAGCACAGATACGCAGTATTTT. Translated, it gives CASSPGLVSTDTQYF.

The chain employs TRBV11-3 and TRBJ2-4; perhaps TRBD2 as D (6 bases). V lost 7 bases and J 13 bases, leaving 29 bases between the germline ends. Germline V gene sequence: CDR1 SGHNT, CDR2 YENEEA. The CDR3 runs 16 residues. The CDR3 reads CASTPRGELAQDTQYF. The CDR3 DNA reads TGTGCCAGCACCCCGCGCGGGGAGCTTGCCCAAGACACCCAGTACTTC.

This clonotype was observed at least ten times. The rearrangement uses TRBV27 and TRBJ1-3; D is unresolved. Germline V gene sequence: CDR1 MNHEY, CDR2 SMNVEV (reference sequence). The CDR3 runs to 14 residues. V lost 4 bases and J lost 4, with 11 bases in between. Here the CDR3 reads CASSSLAAGNTIYF. The DNA of the CDR3 is TGTGCCAGCAGTTCGCTCGCCGCGGGAAACACCATATATTTT.

The CDR3 nucleotides read TGCGCCAGTGCAACTAGCGGGAACACCGGGGAGCTGTTTTTT. This sequence encodes CASATSGNTGELFF. The chain uses TRBV5-1 and TRBJ2-2; 8 bases match TRBD2. The V segment lost 8 bases and the J segment 1 base; nucleotides outside the gene matches: 4. Per germline, CDR1 SGHRS and CDR2 YFSETQ. This CDR3 is built from 14 residues.

This clonotype showed up many times. The chain recombines TRBV6-1 with TRBJ1-1, with 7 bases that match TRBD1. Germline CDR1 and CDR2: MNHNS and SASEGT. J gave up 6 bases and V 7 bases, and 11 bases lay outside the gene matches. This CDR3 has 14 amino acids. DNA for the CDR3: TGTGCCAGCACTCAGGGGACAGCTGTGGCTGAAGCTTTCTTT. Translated, it gives CASTQGTAVAEAFF.

This clonotype turned up a few times. V and J are TRBV7-2 and TRBJ2-3, with D tentatively TRBD1 (5 bases). V was trimmed by 1 base and J by 4 bases, leaving 12 bases between them. Germline lookup yields CDR1 SGHTA and CDR2 FQGNSA. The CDR3 contains 15 residues. In nucleotides, the CDR3 is TGTGCCAGCAGCTTAGGGACATTAATGGCAGATACGCAGTATTTT. It is translated as CASSLGTLMADTQYF.

The chain carries TRBV24-1 and TRBJ2-3; 8 bases map to TRBD1. The germline gives CDR1 KGHDR, CDR2 SFDVKD. This CDR3 has 15 residues. The J segment lost 5 bases and the V segment lost 1 base, leaving 4 bases of the junction unmatched. The CDR3 protein is CATSDFAGGLDTQYF. CDR3 DNA sequence: TGTGCCACCAGTGATTTCGCAGGGGGCTTAGATACGCAGTATTTT.

The genes are TRBV6-5 and TRBJ2-1, with D possibly being TRBD1 (6 bases). CDR3 size: 13 residues. V gave up 4 bases and J gave up 13 bases, with 17 bases separating them. In germline, CDR1 is MNHEY, CDR2 SVGAGI. This CDR3 reads CASSSDSQETQFF. The DNA of the CDR3 is TGTGCCAGCAGTTCGGACAGTCAAGAGACCCAGTTCTTC.

This clonotype was counted between two and nine times. The V and J genes are TRBV11-3 and TRBJ2-5; no clear D. This CDR3 has 16 amino acids. Trimming shortened V by 0 bases and J by 4 bases, and 15 bases separated the two germline ends. Looked up from germline, CDR1 is SGHNT and CDR2 is YENEEA. This chain's CDR3 is CASSLEFGLRIETQYF. CDR3 DNA sequence: TGTGCCAGCAGCTTAGAGTTCGGTTTGAGGATAGAGACCCAGTACTTC.

On this clonotype itself: The conserved phenylalanine or tryptophan is not found at the CDR3 terminus, so this likely reflects a read error. The V call is TRBV7-7, the J call TRBJ2-5; D ambiguous. Germline CDR1 is SSHAT and CDR2 is FNYEAQ (reference sequence). The CDR3 runs to 13 residues. CDR3 loop: CASSLGWEETQYS. CDR3 nucleotide sequence: TGTGCTAGCAGCTTAGGTTGGGAAGAGACCCAGTACTCG.

This clonotype was detected a few times. The chain uses TRBV5-5 and TRBJ2-4; D possibly corresponds to TRBD2 (6 bases). V lost 5 bases, J lost 3 bases, and 9 bases lay in between. There are 13 residues in the CDR3. The germline gives CDR1 SGHKS, CDR2 YYEKEE (reference sequence). DNA of the CDR3: TGTGCCAGCAGGCGGGAAGTCAAAAACATTCAGTACTTC. Protein sequence: CASRREVKNIQYF.

This clonotype occurred many times. The V gene is TRBV7-9, the J gene TRBJ2-1; TRBD2 matches 7 bases. In germline, CDR1 is SEHNR, CDR2 FQNEAQ (reference sequence). V trimming: 1 base; J trimming: 6 bases; junction bases outside the gene matches: 9. This CDR3 is built from 16 residues. In nucleotides, the CDR3 is TGTGCCAGCAGCTTAGGATTTTGGGGGGAGGGCAATGAGCAGTTCTTC. The encoded protein is CASSLGFWGEGNEQFF.

This clonotype showed up just once. The chain joins TRBV12-3 or TRBV12-4 to TRBJ2-7; D uncertain. Trimming stripped 7 bases from V and 1 base from J, with 14 bases between. The CDR3 spans 14 residues. CDR3 nucleotides: TGTGCCAGCACAACCATCCTCGAGTCCTACGAGCAGTACTTC. It translates to CASTTILESYEQYF.

This clonotype was recorded once. The conserved final phenylalanine or tryptophan is absent from the CDR3, which likely points to a read error. The limits of the CDR3 on the DNA are not certain, so only TCRdb's listed CDR3 is given. The chain is built from TRBV7-8 and TRBJ2-5; no check of the table's D call, TRBD1, against the DNA was made. Ends included, the CDR3 has 13 residues. Germline V lookup: CDR1 SGHVS, CDR2 FQNEAQ. This CDR3 is CASSFLGSASRHS.

By its share, this clonotype is medium-sized. This chain links TRBV6-5 with TRBJ2-1; perhaps D is TRBD1 or TRBD2 (5 bases each). The V gene lost 8 bases and the J gene lost 7 bases, with 9 bases spanning the gap. CDR3 length equals 11 residues. CDR1 and CDR2 (germline): MNHEY, SVGAGI. The CDR3 DNA sequence: TGTGCCAGCTCGTGGGGGAATGAGCAGTTCTTC. Protein product: CASSWGNEQFF.

V gene TRBV7-2 combines with J gene TRBJ2-4, with 8 bases aligning to TRBD2. Germline lookup yields CDR1 SGHTA and CDR2 FQGNSA. Trimming removed 8 bases from V and 5 bases from J; junction bases left unmatched: 14. The length of the CDR3 is 16 residues. The CDR3 DNA sequence: TGTGCCAGCGCGGTAGCGGGGCGGGGGGACCAAAACATTCAGTACTTC. Protein: CASAVAGRGDQNIQYF.

As regards this clonotype: A read error may produce the germline difference seen at one junction end. The V call is TRBV7-9, the J call TRBJ2-5; D may match TRBD1 or TRBD2 (6 bases each). The germline CDR1 and CDR2 sequences are SEHNR and FQNEAQ (reference sequence). This CDR3 region has 15 residues. The CDR3 protein is CASSLGFGGQETRLF. The CDR3 bases are TGTGCCAGCAGCTTAGGGTTTGGGGGGCAAGAGACCCGGCTTTTC.

In its sample, this clonotype was seen a few times. V is TRBV27 and J is TRBJ2-1; TRBD1 matches 9 bases. Near its end, the DNA agrees better with TRBJ2-7, so the J call may be wrong. CDR1 is MNHEY, CDR2 SMNVEV, per germline (reference sequence). This CDR3 contains 15 residues. Written as DNA, the CDR3 is TGTGCCAGCAGCTTACAGGGGGCGCGAGCCTACGAGCAGTACTTC. The encoded protein is CASSLQGARAYEQYF.

The chain joins TRBV12-3 or TRBV12-4 to TRBJ2-4; D is perhaps TRBD2 (7 bases). The end of the DNA aligns better with TRBJ2-5, so the J call may be wrong. This CDR3 has 14 residues. CDR3 in amino acids: CASRGAGGRKTQYF. CDR3 nucleotide sequence: TGTGCCAGCCGGGGGGCCGGTGGCCGAAAGACCCAGTACTTC.

This chain joins TRBV7-2 and TRBJ2-4, with D perhaps assigned TRBD1 or TRBD2 (5 bases each). CDR3 length equals 13 residues. Germline V gene data show CDR1 as SGHTA and CDR2 as FQGNSA. The V and J ends lost 1 base and 7 bases respectively, with 8 bases between them. The CDR3 loop reads CASSLGGANIQYF. CDR3 nucleotide sequence: TGTGCCAGCAGCTTAGGAGGGGCCAACATTCAGTACTTC.

This clonotype has more than one count but fewer than ten. The genes are TRBV6-5 and TRBJ1-2; no clear D. V lost 0 bases to trimming and J lost 6 bases, with 14 bases between them. Germline V gene lookup returns CDR1 MNHEY and CDR2 SVGAGI. This CDR3 contains 15 residues. This CDR3 reads CASSYSGSIRDGYTF. The CDR3 DNA reads TGTGCCAGCAGTTACTCAGGGTCTATTAGGGATGGCTACACCTTC.

The rearrangement links TRBV19 to TRBJ2-1, with D tentatively TRBD2 (6 bases). Trimming took off 5 bases at V and 3 bases at J, with 14 bases between the two ends. The CDR3 contains 15 residues. Germline CDR1 LNHDA, CDR2 SQIVND (reference sequence). The CDR3 DNA reads as TGTGCCAGTAGTCATCCGGGGGTGGACTACAATGAGCAGTTCTTC. Its protein product is CASSHPGVDYNEQFF.

Remarks on this clonotype: The junction departs from the called germline gene at one end, perhaps through a read error. The chain joins TRBV7-2 to TRBJ2-3; TRBD2 agrees at 9 bases. Germline V CDR1 and CDR2: SGHTA, FQGNSA. This CDR3 contains 17 residues. The CDR3 protein is CASSPGAGGCGADTQYF. The CDR3 coding sequence is TGTGCCAGCAGCCCGGGAGCGGGGGGCTGTGGGGCAGATACCCAGTATTTT.

As regards this clonotype: The DNA is omitted, as the CDR3 cannot be located on it reliably, and the CDR3 follows TCRdb's listing. J is TRBJ2-3 and V is TRBV10-1; the tabulated D call, TRBD1, remains unverified against the DNA. The CDR3 contains 15 residues when both ends are counted. Germline CDR1 and CDR2: WNHNN and SYGVQD (reference sequence). This CDR3 reads CAGCVGGGAQDTQYF.

V usage is TRBV6-5 and J usage is TRBJ2-5; D remains unclear. The J call may be in error: the DNA end matches TRBJ2-7 better. In germline, CDR1 is MNHEY, CDR2 SVGAGI. The CDR3 is 11 amino acids. CDR3 in amino acids: CASSLPGEQYF. The CDR3 DNA is TGTGCCAGCAGTCTACCGGGCGAGCAGTACTTC.

This clonotype was picked up many times. V gene TRBV12-3 or TRBV12-4 combines with J gene TRBJ2-3, with 7 bases aligning to TRBD2. Germline trimming cut 5 bases from V and 4 bases from J; bases unmatched to any gene: 15. CDR3 length: 17 residues. The CDR3 coding sequence is TGTGCCAGCAGTACTAATCCCGGGACTACCAATCCAGATACGCAGTATTTT. This gives the protein CASSTNPGTTNPDTQYF.

The chain carries TRBV12-3 or TRBV12-4 and TRBJ2-3; D is perhaps TRBD2 (8 bases). The J call may be mistaken, given a closer DNA end match to TRBJ2-7. The CDR3 has 17 amino acids. CDR3 sequence reads: CASSAGLGGPSKDTQYF. The CDR3 nucleotides are TGTGCCAGCAGTGCGGGACTAGGGGGCCCTAGCAAAGATACGCAGTACTTC.

This clonotype was detected ten times or more. This rearrangement joins TRBV6-1 to TRBJ2-5; D is unresolved. The CDR3 spans 14 residues. The germline gives CDR1 MNHNS, CDR2 SASEGT. V lost 3 bases and J lost 5, with 13 bases in between. CDR3 loop: CASSDGLTRETQYF. The DNA for the CDR3 is TGTGCCAGCAGTGATGGCCTTACCCGGGAGACCCAGTACTTC.